This T cell receptor (beta chain) was recorded in a study of T cell responses to AZD1222 COVID-19 vaccine. Findings and limits, study-wide: Close to half of spike-specific TCRs reportedly recognize unmutated variant regions. After the peak T cell response, and only then, were repertoires sampled. Females outnumbered males among donors, who were mostly white British; clonal diversity was possibly underestimated.

In the case of this clone: Its antigen remains unknown.

Timing groups of about 4 and about 12 weeks for second doses were pooled. Per the germline V gene, CDR1 is MNHEY and CDR2 is SMNVEV (reference sequence). Trimming pared 6 bases from V and 7 bases from J, leaving 15 bases between. The CDR3 totals 13 residues. The table came from immunoSEQ multiplex PCR; TCRdb's copy has only in-frame clones and leaves some out. The sample holds around 120,000 clones, 92% seen once. The material was peripheral blood, obtained 28 days after the second AZD1222 dose. This TCR was sampled from an adult who received the AZD1222 COVID-19 vaccine. The chain has TRBV27 and TRBJ2-5, with TRBD1 as a possible D gene (5 bases). For the CDR3, the DNA is TGTGCCAGCAGCCCCGACAGCCAGGGGACCCAGTACTTC. It codes for CASSPDSQGTQYF.